The clone carrying this T cell receptor (beta chain) was picked up one time. This sample is drawn from a study of blood T cell repertoires in COVID-19. Study-level background: COVID-19 samples from acute and convalescent phases originated in the United States, Italy and Spain. Nucleic acid was either cDNA or gDNA, and it came from T cells, B-cell-depleted T cells, or PBMCs.

V shed 5 bases and J shed 5 bases, with 19 bases lying between them. The V gene's germline CDR1 is PRHDT and CDR2 FYEKMQ (reference sequence). This CDR3 has 16 amino acids. Profiling relied on immunoSEQ multiplex PCR, and the TCRdb table lists in-frame clones only, not all of them. The table shows approximately 80,000 clones, with around 84% occurring only once. This sequence joins TRBV13 and TRBJ1-5; D perhaps matches TRBD1 (6 bases). What was sequenced was peripheral blood. The sequence derives from a middle-aged man with acute or convalescent COVID-19. CDR3 in amino acids: CASSQSTGNLHQPQHF. For the CDR3, the DNA is TGTGCCAGCAGCCAAAGCACAGGGAATCTGCATCAGCCCCAGCATTTT. Complete variable domain (other parts from reference TRBV13 and TRBJ1-5): AAGVIQSPRHLIKEKRETATLKCYPIPRHDTVYWYQQGPGQDPQFLISFYEKMQSDKGSIPDRFSAQQFSDYHSELNMSSLELGDSALYFCASSQSTGNLHQPQHFGDGTRLSIL.